This section outlines one T cell receptor beta chain sequence together with its context. Germline V gives CDR1 LGHDT, CDR2 YNNKEL (reference sequence). Trimming removed 0 bases at V and 7 bases at J, with 10 bases between. This CDR3 is built from 15 residues. These data belong to a study of T cell responses to AZD1222 COVID-19 vaccine. The repertoire was sequenced with immunoSEQ multiplex PCR; TCRdb's copy has only in-frame clones and lacks some. The sample contains approximately 180,000 clones, 75% to 90% of which appear only once. Sample: peripheral blood, taken 28 days after the second dose of the MenACWY control vaccine. The rearrangement uses TRBV3-1 (or the pseudogene TRBV3-2) and TRBJ1-6; D gene unclear. The sequence derives from an adult who received the MenACWY meningococcal vaccine as a control. The CDR3 loop reads CASSQEGTLNSPLHF. CDR3 sequence (DNA): TGTGCCAGCAGCCAAGAGGGCACCCTCAATTCACCCCTCCACTTT.